A single sample is the source of the 25 T cell receptor beta chains below, sequenced in a study of T cell repertoires in cytomegalovirus infection. TCRdb redid the calling of the reads with MiXCR, one entry per CDR3 protein. The sample has hundreds of thousands of distinct CDR3 sequences, around a third seen once. The antigens of these receptors remain unknown. Source: cultured PBMCs, taken from culture after CMV antigen stimulation. The receptors come from a human donor in good health (CMV status not recorded). Some clones in this sample may be carry-over from other donors' samples.

The chain couples TRBV12-3 or TRBV12-4 to TRBJ2-7; the D gene is possibly TRBD1 (5 bases). The CDR3 has 15 residues. V was shortened by 4 bases and J by 0 bases, with 13 bases between the two germline ends. The CDR3 loop is CASSCRTRSSYEQYV. In nucleotides, the CDR3 is TGTGCCAGCAGTTGTAGGACAAGAAGCTCCTACGAGCAGTACGTC.

This clonotype was observed a few times. CDR3 bases: TGTGCCAGCAGTTACGGGACTGCCGCCTACGAGCAGTACTTC. It codes for CASSYGTAAYEQYF. This chain uses TRBV6-2 or TRBV6-3 with TRBJ2-7; D is possibly TRBD2 (6 bases). V lost 2 bases and J 2 bases, leaving 10 bases between the germline ends. CDR1 and CDR2 (germline): MNHEY, SVGEGT. This CDR3 is built from 14 residues.

The chain combines TRBV19 with TRBJ1-2; 7 bases agree with TRBD1. The CDR3 covers 13 residues. CDR1 is LNHDA and CDR2 is SQIVND in the germline V gene (reference sequence). The V and J ends lost 6 bases and 6 bases, in that order; junction bases with no gene match: 7. The CDR3 sequence: CASSSQGENGYTF. In nucleotides, the CDR3 is TGTGCCAGTAGCTCTCAGGGGGAGAATGGCTACACCTTC.

The chain joins TRBV24-1 to TRBJ2-1; 7 positions match TRBD2. The CDR3 is 15 residues long. J gave up 3 bases and V 4 bases, and 5 bases lay outside the gene matches. Germline V CDR1 and CDR2: KGHDR, SFDVKD. As DNA, the CDR3 is TGTGCCACCAGTGACGCGGGAGCGGGCTACAATGAGCAGTTCTTC. Its translation is CATSDAGAGYNEQFF.

This clonotype came up a few times. The rearrangement uses TRBV2 and TRBJ2-5; possibly TRBD1 for D (6 bases). Looked up from germline, CDR1 is SNHLY and CDR2 is FYNNEI. V was cut by 2 bases and J by 1 base, with 11 bases left in between. The CDR3 is 15 amino acids. The CDR3 protein is CASSEQGQPQETQYF. CDR3 sequence (DNA): TGTGCCAGCAGTGAACAGGGGCAACCCCAAGAGACCCAGTACTTC.

This sequence joins TRBV7-9 and TRBJ1-1; D unresolved. CDR1 SEHNR and CDR2 FQNEAQ come from the germline V gene (reference sequence). Trimming shortened V by 1 base and J by 0 bases, and 9 bases separated the two germline ends. This CDR3 spans 15 amino acids. DNA of the CDR3: TGTGCCAGCAGCTTAGAGGGAACCATGAACACTGAAGCTTTCTTT. This sequence encodes CASSLEGTMNTEAFF.

V is TRBV19 and J is TRBJ1-5; D may be TRBD1 (5 bases). V lost 5 bases and J lost 6, with 17 bases in between. Germline lookup yields CDR1 LNHDA and CDR2 SQIVND (reference sequence). The CDR3 length is 15 residues. The CDR3: CASSSTGTLFQPQHF. CDR3 sequence (DNA): TGTGCCAGTAGTTCCACCGGGACTCTGTTTCAGCCCCAGCATTTT.

The rearrangement joins TRBV4-1 to TRBJ2-1; 9 bases agree with TRBD2. J gave up 8 bases and V 4 bases, and 3 bases lay outside the gene matches. CDR3 size: 13 residues. Germline CDR1 MGHRA, CDR2 YSYEKL. CDR3 amino acids: CASSRLAGYEQFF. DNA of the CDR3: TGCGCCAGCAGCCGGCTAGCGGGATATGAGCAGTTCTTC.

The chain joins TRBV7-6 to TRBJ1-4; 8 nucleotides match TRBD1. Unmatched junction bases numbered 13, after V lost 2 bases and J lost 8 bases. Looked up from germline, CDR1 is SGHVS and CDR2 is FNYEAQ. This CDR3 has 17 amino acids. This CDR3 reads CASSLRQGALPGEKLFF. As DNA, the CDR3 is TGTGCCAGCAGCTTACGGCAGGGGGCCCTACCGGGGGAAAAACTGTTTTTT.

The table lists this clonotype with a few counts. The chain combines TRBV7-2 with TRBJ1-1; 7 nucleotides match TRBD1. Germline loops: CDR1 SGHTA, CDR2 FQGNSA. This CDR3 region has 18 residues. V was clipped by 2 bases and J by 5 bases; unmatched bases: 17. The CDR3 coding sequence is TGTGCCAGCAGCTTAAGGCATCAGTGGGGACAGAGGGGGACTGAAGCTTTCTTT. This sequence encodes CASSLRHQWGQRGTEAFF. The full variable domain, in which reference TRBV7-2 and TRBJ1-1 provide the parts outside the CDR3, is GAGVSQSPSNKVTEKGKDVELRCDPISGHTALYWYRQSLGQGLEFLIYFQGNSAPDKSGLPSDRFSAERTGGSVSTLTIQRTQQEDSAVYLCASSLRHQWGQRGTEAFFGQGTRLTVV.

This clonotype was picked up a small number of times. The rearrangement uses TRBV4-3 and TRBJ2-7; possible D gene TRBD2, 6 bases. V was trimmed by 0 bases and J by 3 bases, leaving 18 bases between them. Per germline, CDR1 LGHNA and CDR2 YSLEER. The CDR3 extends over 17 amino acids. CDR3 DNA sequence: TGCGCCAGCAGCCAAGATGGGGCGGGGTCTACCTTCTACGAGCAGTACTTC. The encoded protein is CASSQDGAGSTFYEQYF.

The chain uses TRBV6-2 or TRBV6-3 and TRBJ2-7; 9 nucleotides match TRBD1. Germline V gene lookup returns CDR1 MNHEY and CDR2 SVGEGT. Trimming took 2 bases from V and 3 from J; bases not matched to a gene: 5. There are 15 residues in the CDR3. The CDR3 DNA sequence: TGTGCCAGCAGTTACGATAGGACAGGGGTCTACGAGCAGTACTTC. It is translated as CASSYDRTGVYEQYF.

The chain carries TRBV6-2 or TRBV6-3 and TRBJ2-7; D uncertain. Germline CDR1 reads MNHEY; CDR2 reads SVGEGT. The CDR3 sequence is 15 residues long. Between the trimmed V and J ends, which lost 6 bases and 0 bases, there was a span of 15 bases. In DNA form, the CDR3 reads TGTGCCAGCAGCCGCCTTACGACTGACTCCTACGAGCAGTACTTC. The encoded protein is CASSRLTTDSYEQYF.

This chain links TRBV12-3 or TRBV12-4 with TRBJ1-5; tentatively, D is TRBD1 (6 bases). V was clipped by 7 bases and J by 5 bases, with 18 bases between them. This CDR3 contains 15 residues. CDR3 sequence reads: CASTPRGAIDQPQHF. The CDR3 DNA is TGTGCCAGCACCCCTCGGGGGGCGATCGATCAGCCCCAGCATTTT.

The chain carries TRBV19 and TRBJ2-7; D remains ambiguous. CDR1 is LNHDA, CDR2 SQIVND, per germline (reference sequence). CDR3 size: 13 residues. V was cut by 0 bases and J by 5 bases, with 8 bases left in between. In DNA form, the CDR3 reads TGTGCCAGTAGTATAGAGGGTTTTCACGAGCAGTACTTC. Amino acid sequence: CASSIEGFHEQYF.

The chain has TRBV6-2 or TRBV6-3 and TRBJ2-7; 10 bases line up with TRBD1. CDR1 is MNHEY, CDR2 SVGEGT, per germline. With 6 bases clipped from V and 1 base from J, the junction kept 9 bases outside the gene matches. The CDR3 sequence is 16 residues long. The CDR3 DNA follows: TGTGCCAGCAGCCGTTCCGGGACAGGGGTTTCCTACGAGCAGTACGTC. Its translation is CASSRSGTGVSYEQYV.

Written as DNA, the CDR3 is TGTGCCAGCAGTTTATGGGGCCGCAACAATGAGCAGTTCTTC. Translating gives CASSLWGRNNEQFF. The rearrangement links TRBV27 to TRBJ2-1; tentatively, D is TRBD1 (5 bases). There are 14 residues in the CDR3. Trimming stripped 1 base from V and 5 bases from J, with 9 bases between. CDR1 is MNHEY and CDR2 is SMNVEV in the germline V gene (reference sequence).

The table lists this clonotype with many counts. The chain's CDR3 is CASSPPRGTNTEAFF. As DNA, the CDR3 is TGTGCCAGCAGCCCCCCAAGGGGAACGAACACTGAAGCTTTCTTT. V usage is TRBV7-2 and J usage is TRBJ1-1; possible D gene TRBD1, 5 bases. CDR3 length equals 15 residues. V was cut by 5 bases and J by 1 base, with 14 bases left in between. CDR1 and CDR2 from the germline V gene are SGHTA and FQGNSA. Combining the CDR3 with reference TRBV7-2 and TRBJ1-1 gives the whole variable domain GAGVSQSPSNKVTEKGKDVELRCDPISGHTALYWYRQSLGQGLEFLIYFQGNSAPDKSGLPSDRFSAERTGGSVSTLTIQRTQQEDSAVYLCASSPPRGTNTEAFFGQGTRLTVV.

The chain has TRBV20-1 and TRBJ2-7; no reliable D call. The CDR3 is made up of 15 amino acids. Per germline, CDR1 DFQATT and CDR2 SNEGSKA (reference sequence). Trimming left V 5 bases short and J 0 bases short, with 17 bases between. CDR3 DNA: TGCAGTGCTGTTACCGCCGCAGGACGCTCCTACGAGCAGTACTTC. Translation: CSAVTAAGRSYEQYF.

This chain connects TRBV6-2 or TRBV6-3 to TRBJ2-2; 13 positions agree with TRBD2. Germline-derived CDR1 and CDR2 are MNHEY and SVGEGT. The CDR3 totals 16 residues. J was trimmed by 6 bases and V by 3 bases; bases with no gene match: 4. This chain's CDR3 is CASSYGGLAGPGELFF. The CDR3 nucleotides are TGTGCCAGCAGTTATGGGGGACTAGCGGGACCCGGGGAGCTGTTTTTT.

This rearrangement joins TRBV28 to TRBJ1-5; no reliable D call. Germline V gene sequence: CDR1 MDHEN, CDR2 SYDVKM. V lost 5 bases, J lost 7 bases, and 6 bases lay in between. The CDR3 has 11 residues. The CDR3 protein is CASSPSQPQHF. For the CDR3, the DNA is TGTGCCAGCAGTCCCTCCCAGCCCCAGCATTTT. Full variable domain (rest looked up from reference TRBV28 and TRBJ1-5): DVKVTQSSRYLVKRTGEKVFLECVQDMDHENMFWYRQDPGLGLRLIYFSYDVKMKEKGDIPEGYSVSREKKERFSLILESASTNQTSMYLCASSPSQPQHFGDGTRLSIL.

This clonotype has ten or more counts. This chain connects TRBV7-2 to TRBJ2-1; 14 bases agree with TRBD2. After removal of 5 bases from V and 8 bases from J, the junction contained 5 bases not matched to a gene. CDR1 is SGHTA, CDR2 FQGNSA, per germline. This CDR3 has 15 residues. The CDR3 nucleotides are TGTGCCAGCAGCGACGGACTAGCGGGAGGTCATGAGCAGTTCTTC. Encoded protein: CASSDGLAGGHEQFF.

J is TRBJ1-5 and V is TRBV6-6; 7 bases are shared with TRBD1. The CDR3 sequence is 14 residues long. Germline CDR1 and CDR2: MNHNY and SVGAGI (reference sequence). V gave up 7 bases and J gave up 3 bases; unmatched junction bases: 6. The CDR3 spells CASNDRVFNQPQHF. As DNA, the CDR3 is TGTGCCAGCAATGACAGGGTTTTCAATCAGCCCCAGCATTTT.

This chain connects TRBV7-6 to TRBJ2-5; the match to TRBD1 covers 8 bases. This CDR3 spans 16 amino acids. The V gene's germline CDR1 is SGHVS and CDR2 FNYEAQ. V lost 6 bases to trimming and J lost 2 bases; unmatched junction nucleotides: 11. The CDR3 sequence: CASSQRTGSIQETQYF. CDR3 DNA: TGTGCCAGCAGTCAACGGACAGGGAGTATACAAGAGACCCAGTACTTC.

Comments on this clonotype: Its ends do not fully match the called genes, so a read error is possible. This rearrangement joins TRBV4-1 to TRBJ2-5, with D unclear. Germline assignment: CDR1 MGHRA and CDR2 YSYEKL. CDR3 size: 13 residues. For the CDR3, the DNA is TGTGCCAGCAGCCAAGATCTCTCGGAGACCCAGTACTTC. Its translation is CASSQDLSETQYF.